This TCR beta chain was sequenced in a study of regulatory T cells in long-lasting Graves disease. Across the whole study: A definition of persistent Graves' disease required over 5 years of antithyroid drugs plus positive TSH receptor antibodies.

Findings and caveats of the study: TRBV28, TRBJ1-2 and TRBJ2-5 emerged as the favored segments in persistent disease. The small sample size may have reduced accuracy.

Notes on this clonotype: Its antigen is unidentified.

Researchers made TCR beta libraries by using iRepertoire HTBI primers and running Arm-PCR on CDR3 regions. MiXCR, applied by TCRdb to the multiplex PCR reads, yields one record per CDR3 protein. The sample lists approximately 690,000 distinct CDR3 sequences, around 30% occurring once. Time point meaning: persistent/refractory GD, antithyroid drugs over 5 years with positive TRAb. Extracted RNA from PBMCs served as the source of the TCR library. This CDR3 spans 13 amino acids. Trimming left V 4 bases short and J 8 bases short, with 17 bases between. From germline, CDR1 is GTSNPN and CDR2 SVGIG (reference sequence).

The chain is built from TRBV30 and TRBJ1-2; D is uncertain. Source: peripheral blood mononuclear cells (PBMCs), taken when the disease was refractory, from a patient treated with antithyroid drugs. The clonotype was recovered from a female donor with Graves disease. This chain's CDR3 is CAWMVFGRRGYTF. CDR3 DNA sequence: TGTGCCTGGATGGTGTTCGGTCGCAGGGGCTACACCTTC.